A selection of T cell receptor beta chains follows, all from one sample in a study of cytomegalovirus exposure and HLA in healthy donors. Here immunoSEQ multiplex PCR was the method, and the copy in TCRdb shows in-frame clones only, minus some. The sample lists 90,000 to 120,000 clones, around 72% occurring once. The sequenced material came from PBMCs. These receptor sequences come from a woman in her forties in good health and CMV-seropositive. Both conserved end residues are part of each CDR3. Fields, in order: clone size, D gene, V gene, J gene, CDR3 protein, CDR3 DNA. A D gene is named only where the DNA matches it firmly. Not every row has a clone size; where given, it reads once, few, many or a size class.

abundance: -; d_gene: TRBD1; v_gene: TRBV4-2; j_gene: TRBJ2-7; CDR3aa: CASSQAGARGYEQYF; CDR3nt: TGTGCCAGCAGCCAAGCTGGGGCCAGGGGGTACGAGCAGTACTTC
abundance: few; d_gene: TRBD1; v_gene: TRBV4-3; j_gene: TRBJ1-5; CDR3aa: CASSQGTQGDQPQHF; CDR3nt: TGCGCCAGCAGCCAAGGGACTCAGGGGGATCAGCCCCAGCATTTT
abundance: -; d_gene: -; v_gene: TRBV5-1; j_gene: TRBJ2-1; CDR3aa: CASSLGSDPSYNEQFF; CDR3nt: TGCGCCAGCAGCTTAGGTAGCGACCCCTCCTACAATGAGCAGTTCTTC
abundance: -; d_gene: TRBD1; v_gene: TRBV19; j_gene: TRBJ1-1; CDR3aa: CASTPGTGEDEAFF; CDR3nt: TGTGCCAGTACCCCCGGGACAGGGGAAGATGAAGCTTTCTTT
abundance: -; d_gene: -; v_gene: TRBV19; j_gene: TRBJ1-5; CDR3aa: CASSIIQDQPQHF; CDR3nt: TGTGCCAGTAGTATAATCCAGGATCAGCCCCAGCATTTT
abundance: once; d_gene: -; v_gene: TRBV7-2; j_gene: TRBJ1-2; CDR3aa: CASSLVRAGGYTF; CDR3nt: TGTGCCAGCAGCTTAGTTCGAGCCGGTGGCTACACCTTC
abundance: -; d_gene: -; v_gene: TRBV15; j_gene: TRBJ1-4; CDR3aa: CATSKLGRVDEKLFF; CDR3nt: TGTGCCACCAGTAAGCTCGGGAGGGTCGATGAAAAACTGTTTTTT
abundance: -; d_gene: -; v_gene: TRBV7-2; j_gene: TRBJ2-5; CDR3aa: CASSLGGQQETQYF; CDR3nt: TGTGCCAGCAGCTTAGGTGGCCAGCAAGAGACCCAGTACTTC
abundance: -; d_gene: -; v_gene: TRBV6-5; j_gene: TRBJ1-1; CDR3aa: CASSYLWAVNTEAFF; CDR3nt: TGTGCCAGCAGTTACCTCTGGGCTGTGAACACTGAAGCTTTCTTT
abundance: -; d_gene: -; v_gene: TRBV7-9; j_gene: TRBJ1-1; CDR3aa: CASSLTAMNTEAFF; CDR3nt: TGTGCCAGCAGCTTAACCGCTATGAACACTGAAGCTTTCTTT
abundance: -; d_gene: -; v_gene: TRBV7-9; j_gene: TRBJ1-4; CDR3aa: CASIGSQEKLFF; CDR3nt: TGTGCCAGCATCGGGAGTCAAGAAAAACTGTTTTTT
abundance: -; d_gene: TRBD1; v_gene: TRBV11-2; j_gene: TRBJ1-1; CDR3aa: CASSSQTGGTEAFF; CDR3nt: TGTGCCAGCAGCTCCCAGACAGGGGGAACTGAAGCTTTCTTT
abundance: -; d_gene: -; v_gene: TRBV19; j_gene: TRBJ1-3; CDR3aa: CASTQQGFGNTIYF; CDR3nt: TGTGCCAGTACGCAACAGGGCTTTGGAAACACCATATATTTT
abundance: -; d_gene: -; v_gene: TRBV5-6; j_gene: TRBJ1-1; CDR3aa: CASSPEVGGPNTEAFF; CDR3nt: TGTGCCAGCAGCCCGGAAGTCGGGGGGCCGAACACTGAAGCTTTCTTT
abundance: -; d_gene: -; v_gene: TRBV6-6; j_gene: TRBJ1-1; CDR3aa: CASTSTQVNTEAFF; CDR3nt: TGTGCCAGCACTTCCACTCAGGTGAACACTGAAGCTTTCTTT
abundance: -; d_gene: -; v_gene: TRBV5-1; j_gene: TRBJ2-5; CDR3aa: CASSPGQLQETQYF; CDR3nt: TGCGCCAGCAGCCCTGGACAGCTCCAAGAGACCCAGTACTTC
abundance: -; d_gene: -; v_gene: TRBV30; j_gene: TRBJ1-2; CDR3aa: CAWRKTVYYGYTF; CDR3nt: TGTGCCTGGAGGAAGACAGTCTACTATGGCTACACCTTC
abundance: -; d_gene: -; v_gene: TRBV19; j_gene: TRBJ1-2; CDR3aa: CASSIVSGDGYTF; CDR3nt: TGTGCCAGTAGTATAGTTTCAGGGGATGGCTACACCTTC
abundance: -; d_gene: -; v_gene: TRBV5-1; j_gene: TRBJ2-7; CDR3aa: CASSRGTSTYEQYF; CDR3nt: TGCGCCAGCAGTCGGGGGACGTCTACCTACGAGCAGTACTTC
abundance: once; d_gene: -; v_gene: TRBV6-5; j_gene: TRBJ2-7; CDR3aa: CASSYGGQGTYEQYF; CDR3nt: TGTGCCAGCAGTTACGGCGGGCAAGGGACCTACGAGCAGTACTTC
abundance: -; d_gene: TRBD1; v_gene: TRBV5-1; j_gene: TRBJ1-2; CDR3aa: CASSPGGGTYGYTF; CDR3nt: TGCGCCAGCAGTCCAGGGGGTGGGACCTATGGCTACACCTTC
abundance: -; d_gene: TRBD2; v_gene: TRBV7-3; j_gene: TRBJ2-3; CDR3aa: CASSGSGLAGFDTQYF; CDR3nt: TGTGCCAGCAGCGGGTCGGGACTAGCGGGTTTTGATACGCAGTATTTT
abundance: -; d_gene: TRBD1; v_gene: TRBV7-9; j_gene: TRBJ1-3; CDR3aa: CASSTDRGSGNTIYF; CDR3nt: TGTGCCAGCAGCACGGACAGGGGTTCTGGAAACACCATATATTTT
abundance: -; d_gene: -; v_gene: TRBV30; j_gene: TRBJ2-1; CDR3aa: CAWTGRGTPYNEQFF; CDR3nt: TGTGCCTGGACAGGAAGGGGGACCCCCTACAATGAGCAGTTCTTC
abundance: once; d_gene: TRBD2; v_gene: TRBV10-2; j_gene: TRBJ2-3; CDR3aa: CASNWVGGTDTQYF; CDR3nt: TGCGCCAGCAATTGGGTGGGGGGGACAGATACGCAGTATTTT
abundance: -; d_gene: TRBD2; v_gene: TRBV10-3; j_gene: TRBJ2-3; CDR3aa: CAISDTSGAYADTQYF; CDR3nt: TGTGCCATCAGTGATACCAGCGGGGCGTACGCCGATACGCAGTATTTT
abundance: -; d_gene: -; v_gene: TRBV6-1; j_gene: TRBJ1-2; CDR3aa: CASSERTVGGYTF; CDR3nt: TGTGCCAGCAGTGAAAGGACAGTTGGTGGCTACACCTTC
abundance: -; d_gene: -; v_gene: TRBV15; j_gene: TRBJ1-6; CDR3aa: CATSMTYGQYSPLHF; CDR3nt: TGTGCCACCAGCATGACCTATGGACAGTATTCACCCCTCCACTTT
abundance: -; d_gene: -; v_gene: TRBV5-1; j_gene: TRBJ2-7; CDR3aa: CASGPELGEQYF; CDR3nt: TGCGCCAGCGGGCCGGAATTGGGTGAGCAGTACTTC
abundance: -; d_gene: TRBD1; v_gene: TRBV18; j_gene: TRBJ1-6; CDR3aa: CASSPRDRAIALHF; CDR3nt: TGTGCCAGCTCACCACGGGACAGGGCGATCGCCCTCCACTTT
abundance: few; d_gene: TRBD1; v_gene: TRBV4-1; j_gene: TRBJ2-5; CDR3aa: CASSHRVRPTGGVETQYF; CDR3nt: TGCGCCAGCAGCCACAGGGTTCGCCCGACAGGGGGGGTAGAGACCCAGTACTTC
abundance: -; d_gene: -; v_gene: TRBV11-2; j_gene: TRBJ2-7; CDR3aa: CASSPQRGGYEQYF; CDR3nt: TGTGCCAGCAGCCCGCAGAGGGGGGGCTACGAGCAGTACTTC
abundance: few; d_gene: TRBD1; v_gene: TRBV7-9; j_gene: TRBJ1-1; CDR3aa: CASHQQGASWTEAFF; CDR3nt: TGTGCCAGCCACCAGCAGGGGGCTTCGTGGACTGAAGCTTTCTTT
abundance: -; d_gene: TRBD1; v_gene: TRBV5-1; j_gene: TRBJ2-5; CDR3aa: CASSWDRPEETQYF; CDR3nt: TGCGCCAGCAGCTGGGACAGGCCCGAAGAGACCCAGTACTTC
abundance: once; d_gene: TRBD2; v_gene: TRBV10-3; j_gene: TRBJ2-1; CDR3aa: CAISEVGGYNEQFF; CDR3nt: TGTGCCATCAGTGAGGTGGGGGGGTACAATGAGCAGTTCTTC
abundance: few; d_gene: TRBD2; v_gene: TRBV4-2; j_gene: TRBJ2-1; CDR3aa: CASSQDGTSGSYNEQFF; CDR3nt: TGTGCCAGCAGCCAAGATGGGACTAGCGGTAGCTACAATGAGCAGTTCTTC
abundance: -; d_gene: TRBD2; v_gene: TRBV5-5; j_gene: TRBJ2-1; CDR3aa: CASSFPGGNEQFF; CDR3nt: TGTGCCAGCAGCTTCCCCGGGGGGAATGAGCAGTTCTTC
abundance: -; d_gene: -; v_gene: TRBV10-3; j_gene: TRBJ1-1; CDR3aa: CAIKGEAANTEAFF; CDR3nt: TGTGCCATCAAGGGTGAAGCGGCGAACACTGAAGCTTTCTTT
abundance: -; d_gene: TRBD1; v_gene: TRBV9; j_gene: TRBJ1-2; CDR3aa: CASSVTGQGAGGYTF; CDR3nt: TGTGCCAGCAGCGTAACGGGCCAGGGGGCGGGTGGCTACACCTTC
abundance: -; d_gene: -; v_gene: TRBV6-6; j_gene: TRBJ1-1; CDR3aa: CASSYSLLTGNTEAFF; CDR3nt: TGTGCCAGCAGTTACTCCCTCCTGACAGGGAACACTGAAGCTTTCTTT
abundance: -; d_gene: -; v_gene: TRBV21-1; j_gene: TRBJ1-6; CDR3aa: CASSKARVRCRSSYNSPLHF; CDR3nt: TGTGCCAGCAGCAAAGCCCGAGTTAGATGTCGGAGCTCCTATAATTCACCCCTCCACTTT
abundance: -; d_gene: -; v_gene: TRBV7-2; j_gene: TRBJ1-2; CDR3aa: CASSPGWHYGYTF; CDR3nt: TGTGCCAGCAGCCCGGGGTGGCACTATGGCTACACCTTC
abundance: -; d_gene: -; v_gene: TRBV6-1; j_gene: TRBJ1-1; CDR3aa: CASSERLMNTEAFF; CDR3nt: TGTGCCAGCAGTGAGAGGTTGATGAACACTGAAGCTTTCTTT
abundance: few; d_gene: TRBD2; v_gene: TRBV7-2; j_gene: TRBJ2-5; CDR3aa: CASSLRRGGETQYF; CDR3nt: TGTGCCAGCAGCTTAAGGCGGGGGGGAGAGACCCAGTACTTC
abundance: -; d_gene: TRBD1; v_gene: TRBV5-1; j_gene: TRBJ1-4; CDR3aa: CASSLQGVTNEKLFF; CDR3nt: TGCGCCAGCAGCTTACAGGGGGTAACTAATGAAAAACTGTTTTTT
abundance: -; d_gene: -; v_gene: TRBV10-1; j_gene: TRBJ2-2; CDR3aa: CASSGRSGTGELFF; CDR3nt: TGCGCCAGCAGTGGACGGTCGGGGACCGGGGAGCTGTTTTTT
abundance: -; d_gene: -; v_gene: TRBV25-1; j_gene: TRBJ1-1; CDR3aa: CASSNPGDAEAFF; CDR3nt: TGTGCCAGCAGTAATCCAGGGGACGCTGAAGCTTTCTTT
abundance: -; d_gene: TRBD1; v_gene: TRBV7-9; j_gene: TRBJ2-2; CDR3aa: CASSLGQGFGELFF; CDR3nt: TGTGCCAGCAGCTTGGGACAGGGGTTCGGGGAGCTGTTTTTT
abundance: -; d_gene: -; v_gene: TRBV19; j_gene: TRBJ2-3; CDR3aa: CASSVGSTDTQYF; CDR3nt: TGTGCCAGTAGTGTCGGTAGCACAGATACGCAGTATTTT
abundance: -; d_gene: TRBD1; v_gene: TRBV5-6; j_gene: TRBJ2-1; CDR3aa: CASSRTGGKSRTYNEQFF; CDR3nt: TGTGCCAGCAGCCGGACAGGGGGTAAGTCTCGGACCTACAATGAGCAGTTCTTC
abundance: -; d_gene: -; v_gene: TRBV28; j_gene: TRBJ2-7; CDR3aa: CASSLDPRSSYEQYF; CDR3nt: TGTGCCAGCAGTTTAGACCCCAGGTCCTCCTACGAGCAGTACTTC
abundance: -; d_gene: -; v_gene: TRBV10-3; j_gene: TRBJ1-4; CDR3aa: CATQSGTNEKLFF; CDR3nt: TGTGCCACCCAGTCGGGTACTAATGAAAAACTGTTTTTT
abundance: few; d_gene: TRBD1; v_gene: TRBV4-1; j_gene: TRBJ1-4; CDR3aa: CASSQQGASNEKLFF; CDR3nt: TGCGCCAGCAGCCAGCAGGGGGCATCTAATGAAAAACTGTTTTTT
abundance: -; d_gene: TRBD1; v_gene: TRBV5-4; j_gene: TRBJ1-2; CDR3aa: CASSLGQGLDYGYTF; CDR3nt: TGTGCCAGCAGCCTGGGACAGGGATTAGACTATGGCTACACCTTC
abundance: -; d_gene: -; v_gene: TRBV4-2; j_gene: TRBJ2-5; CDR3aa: CASSQGFGGGPLETQYF; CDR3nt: TGTGCCAGCAGCCAGGGTTTTGGGGGGGGGCCGTTGGAGACCCAGTACTTC
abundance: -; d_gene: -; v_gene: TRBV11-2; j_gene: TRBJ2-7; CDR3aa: CASSFRLGEYEQYF; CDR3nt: TGTGCCAGCAGCTTTAGATTGGGAGAGTACGAGCAGTACTTC